This T cell receptor (beta chain) emerged from a study of blood T cell repertoires in COVID-19. Sequenced by immunoSEQ multiplex PCR; TCRdb stores in-frame clones only, minus some. The sample lists hundreds of thousands of clones, just over 85% occurring once. Source material: peripheral blood. The sequence came from a man older than 75 with acute or convalescent COVID-19.

The CDR3 DNA reads TGTGCCAGCAGTTGGACTAGATTCGAGCAGTACTTC. Translation gives CASSWTRFEQYF. This sequence joins TRBV6-2 or TRBV6-3 and TRBJ2-7, with TRBD2 matching 7 bases. Losses at the gene ends were 4 bases for V and 6 bases for J; bases not matched to a gene: 3. In germline, CDR1 is MNHEY, CDR2 SVGEGT. The CDR3 loop spans 12 amino acids.